Listed here are 27 T cell receptor beta chains from one sample, sequenced in a study of shared clonotypes between healthy human individuals. Assay used: immunoSEQ multiplex PCR; TCRdb lists only in-frame clones, some missing. The sample consists of around 2.3 million clones, 90% to 97% of them appearing once. Input material: naive CD4+ T cells sorted from blood. The subset here: CD45RA+ positively selected. The receptor set was obtained from a man in his late teens or twenties in good health.

The chain is built from TRBV11-2 and TRBJ1-1, with D unclear. This CDR3 has 13 amino acids. The germline CDR1 and CDR2 sequences are SGHAT and FQNNGV. Between the trimmed V and J ends, which lost 6 bases and 0 bases, there was a span of 8 bases. The CDR3 spells CASSENMNTEAFF. The CDR3 nucleotides read TGTGCCAGCAGTGAGAACATGAACACTGAAGCTTTCTTT.

This chain connects TRBV2 to TRBJ2-2; TRBD1 agrees at 9 bases. Germline V gene data show CDR1 as SNHLY and CDR2 as FYNNEI. Losses at the gene ends were 1 base for V and 3 bases for J; bases not matched to a gene: 3. The CDR3 totals 16 residues. The CDR3 nucleotides read TGTGCCAGCAGTGAAGACAGGGGGCTGGACACCGGGGAGCTGTTTTTT. Amino acid sequence: CASSEDRGLDTGELFF.

This clone turned up a few times. The same CDR3 also results from other DNA sequences found in this sample. The CDR3 reads CASSPPVGTDTQYF. CDR3 bases: TGTGCCAGCTCACCACCGGTCGGCACAGATACGCAGTATTTT. This rearrangement joins TRBV18 to TRBJ2-3, with D unclear. The CDR3 covers 14 residues. Trimming shortened V by 0 bases and J by 1 base, and 5 bases separated the two germline ends. CDR1 KGHSH and CDR2 LQKENI come from the germline V gene. Combining the CDR3 with reference TRBV18 and TRBJ2-3 gives the whole variable domain NAGVMQNPRHLVRRRGQEARLRCSPMKGHSHVYWYRQLPEEGLKFMVYLQKENIIDESGMPKERFSAEFPKEGPSILRIQQVVRGDSAAYFCASSPPVGTDTQYFGPGTRLTVL.

The J gene is TRBJ1-2, the V gene TRBV5-6; 9 bases match TRBD1. The CDR3 runs 13 residues. V dropped 6 bases and J dropped 7; count of bases not matched to a gene: 7. CDR1 SGHDT and CDR2 YYEEEE come from the germline V gene. The CDR3, as DNA: TGTGCCAGCATCCTACAGGGGGCTAGTGGCTACACCTTC. Protein product: CASILQGASGYTF.

V usage is TRBV28 and J usage is TRBJ1-5; 10 bases fit TRBD1. Looked up from germline, CDR1 is MDHEN and CDR2 is SYDVKM. V lost 8 bases and J lost 5; bases outside the gene matches: 6. This CDR3 is 14 amino acids long. The CDR3 loop reads CASLPTGGYQPQHF. The CDR3 DNA reads as TGTGCCAGCCTGCCGACAGGGGGCTATCAGCCCCAGCATTTT.

The chain couples TRBV6-1 to TRBJ1-2; 8 bases line up with TRBD1. The CDR3 spans 14 residues. Trimming removed 6 bases from V and 4 bases from J; junction bases left unmatched: 7. CDR1 and CDR2 from the germline V gene are MNHNS and SASEGT. The chain's CDR3 is CASSVQGASYGYTF. CDR3 sequence (DNA): TGTGCCAGCAGCGTCCAGGGGGCGAGCTATGGCTACACCTTC.

This clone came up once. The chain uses TRBV7-6 and TRBJ2-5, with a weak D call TRBD1 (6 bases). Trimming took 1 base from V and 2 from J, leaving 11 bases between them. CDR1 and CDR2 (germline): SGHVS, FNYEAQ. The CDR3 has 15 residues. CDR3 in amino acids: CASSLGQGIQETQYF. CDR3 sequence (DNA): TGTGCCAGCAGCTTAGGCCAGGGGATACAAGAGACCCAGTACTTC.

This rearrangement joins TRBV28 to TRBJ2-1; 11 bases agree with TRBD2. After removal of 5 bases from V and 8 bases from J, the junction contained 5 bases not matched to a gene. Germline assignment: CDR1 MDHEN and CDR2 SYDVKM. The CDR3 length is 14 residues. CDR3 protein: CASSGTSGNDEQFF. The CDR3 DNA reads TGTGCCAGCAGTGGGACTAGCGGAAATGATGAGCAGTTCTTC.

The chain uses TRBV6-6 and TRBJ2-5; the match to TRBD2 covers 10 bases. The germline gives CDR1 MNHNY, CDR2 SVGAGI (reference sequence). With 5 bases clipped from V and 5 bases from J, the junction kept 8 bases outside the gene matches. There are 15 residues in the CDR3. CDR3 in DNA: TGTGCCAGCAGTCCTAAAAGCGGGGGGGCGGAGACCCAGTACTTC. This codes for CASSPKSGGAETQYF.

CDR3 protein: CASSLEQGTDGYTF. CDR3 in DNA: TGTGCCAGCAGCTTAGAGCAGGGGACGGATGGCTACACCTTC. The chain combines TRBV11-1 with TRBJ1-2, with a weak D call TRBD1 (6 bases). V dropped 1 base and J dropped 6 bases, with 12 bases sitting between them. CDR3 length: 14 residues. CDR1 and CDR2 from the germline V gene are SGHAT and FQDESV (reference sequence).

The chain's CDR3 is CASSPDRGLMNTEAFF. The CDR3 region has the DNA TGTGCCAGCAGCCCCGACAGGGGGCTAATGAACACTGAAGCTTTCTTT. The chain carries TRBV5-6 and TRBJ1-1, with 10 nucleotides matching TRBD1. CDR1 is SGHDT, CDR2 YYEEEE, per germline. CDR3 length equals 16 residues. Unmatched junction bases numbered 6, after V lost 4 bases and J lost 0 bases.

The gene calls are TRBV18 and TRBJ2-7; the D is unclear. V lost 3 bases and J lost 3, with 12 bases in between. CDR3 length equals 14 residues. Germline assignment: CDR1 KGHSH and CDR2 LQKENI. The CDR3 DNA reads as TGTGCCAGCTCACCCCGAGGTCAGGTCTACGAGCAGTACTTC. It yields the protein CASSPRGQVYEQYF.

CDR3: CAWRGGTSGKVAYEQYF. In nucleotides, the CDR3 is TGTGCCTGGAGGGGAGGGACTAGCGGGAAAGTTGCCTACGAGCAGTACTTC. V is TRBV30 and J is TRBJ2-7; TRBD2 matches 13 bases. Per germline, CDR1 GTSNPN and CDR2 SVGIG (reference sequence). J gave up 2 bases and V 3 bases, and 10 bases lay outside the gene matches. The CDR3 consists of 17 residues.

Comments on this clone: The same CDR3 is also encoded by other DNA sequences in this sample. The V gene is TRBV6-6, the J gene TRBJ2-7; 8 nucleotides align to TRBD1. CDR3 length equals 13 residues. The V gene's germline CDR1 is MNHNY and CDR2 SVGAGI (reference sequence). V gave up 2 bases and J gave up 6 bases; unmatched junction bases: 3. The CDR3 reads CASSYPTGGEQYF. Here the CDR3 DNA reads TGTGCCAGCAGTTACCCTACAGGGGGCGAGCAGTACTTC.

The chain's CDR3 is CASSFATGAPTEAFF. As DNA, the CDR3 is TGTGCCAGCAGTTTCGCGACAGGGGCCCCCACTGAAGCTTTCTTT. The chain uses TRBV6-5 and TRBJ1-1; TRBD1 matches at 8 bases. Germline V gene sequence: CDR1 MNHEY, CDR2 SVGAGI. The length of the CDR3 is 15 residues. J lost 4 bases, V lost 4 bases, and 8 bases had no gene match.

The chain couples TRBV30 to TRBJ2-7; 13 bases fit TRBD2. The germline V gene encodes CDR1 GTSNPN and CDR2 SVGIG (reference sequence). CDR3 length equals 13 residues. Losses at the gene ends were 4 bases for V and 8 bases for J; bases not matched to a gene: 5. As DNA, the CDR3 is TGTGCCTGGAAACTAGCGGGAGGGCCTCAGCAGTACTTC. Amino acids: CAWKLAGGPQQYF.

The chain joins TRBV2 to TRBJ1-1; no clear D. V lost 1 base and J 0 bases, leaving 9 bases between the germline ends. The length of the CDR3 is 15 residues. The germline gives CDR1 SNHLY, CDR2 FYNNEI. Written as DNA, the CDR3 is TGTGCCAGCAGTGAAGGTAAGGTCATGAACACTGAAGCTTTCTTT. Protein product: CASSEGKVMNTEAFF.

The chain combines TRBV7-8 with TRBJ2-3; D is perhaps TRBD1 (6 bases). This CDR3 is 16 amino acids long. Trimming removed 1 base from V and 2 bases from J, with 13 bases in between. Germline CDR1 and CDR2: SGHVS and FQNEAQ. Here the CDR3 reads CASSLGPQGYTDTQYF. The DNA for the CDR3 is TGTGCCAGCAGCTTAGGCCCACAGGGTTACACAGATACGCAGTATTTT. The full variable domain, with the rest looked up from reference TRBV7-8 and TRBJ2-3, is GAGVSQSPRYKVAKRGQDVALRCDPISGHVSLFWYQQALGQGPEFLTYFQNEAQLDKSGLPSDRFFAERPEGSVSTLKIQRTQQEDSAVYLCASSLGPQGYTDTQYFGPGTRLTVL.

This chain connects TRBV7-2 to TRBJ2-7; 12 bases are a match to TRBD2. J was trimmed by 7 bases and V by 4 bases; bases with no gene match: 14. Germline CDR1 reads SGHTA; CDR2 reads FQGNSA. The CDR3 runs 17 residues. The CDR3 nucleotides are TGTGCCAGCAGCTCAGCCCGGACTAGCGGGGCCCCTAGGGAGCAGTACTTC. Amino acids: CASSSARTSGAPREQYF.

The V gene is TRBV7-9, the J gene TRBJ1-1, with D unclear. V lost 7 bases, J lost 1 base, and 10 bases lay in between. The CDR3 length is 13 residues. Germline V lookup: CDR1 SEHNR, CDR2 FQNEAQ (reference sequence). The CDR3 region is CASTFRPNTEAFF. CDR3 nucleotide sequence: TGTGCCAGCACCTTTCGGCCGAACACTGAAGCTTTCTTT.

The V and J genes are TRBV4-2 and TRBJ2-7; D call uncertain. This CDR3 contains 15 residues. The V end was cut by 0 bases, the J end by 1 base, with 10 bases between. Germline-derived CDR1 and CDR2 are LGHNA and YNFKEQ. CDR3 nucleotide sequence: TGTGCCAGCAGCCAAGATCTCAAGGGATCCTACGAGCAGTACTTC. Residues: CASSQDLKGSYEQYF.

This chain joins TRBV6-6 and TRBJ2-7; 9 bases match TRBD1. Germline V gene data show CDR1 as MNHNY and CDR2 as SVGAGI (reference sequence). The length of the CDR3 is 15 residues. V gave up 6 bases and J gave up 8 bases; unmatched junction bases: 14. The CDR3 DNA reads TGTGCCAGCAGGAGACAGGGACAGGGAGTGGCGAAGCAGTACTTC. Its translation is CASRRQGQGVAKQYF.

This clone was recorded once. The rearrangement links TRBV29-1 to TRBJ1-5; D gene unclear. The CDR3 is 13 amino acids. The germline V gene encodes CDR1 SQVTM and CDR2 ANQGSEA. Trimming left V 8 bases short and J 3 bases short, with 14 bases between. This CDR3 reads CSPEDRVNQPQHF. The DNA of the CDR3 is TGCAGCCCTGAAGATCGGGTCAATCAGCCCCAGCATTTT.

The V gene is TRBV11-2, the J gene TRBJ2-7; 9 nucleotides line up with TRBD2. V trimming: 1 base; J trimming: 7 bases; junction bases outside the gene matches: 11. The CDR3 is made up of 16 amino acids. Germline V gene sequence: CDR1 SGHAT, CDR2 FQNNGV. The CDR3 here is CASSLVLAGGPREQYF. Here the CDR3 DNA reads TGTGCCAGCAGCTTAGTTCTGGCGGGGGGGCCGCGGGAGCAGTACTTC.

The genes are TRBV6-5 and TRBJ2-7; 11 bases map to TRBD2. The V segment lost 6 bases and the J segment 5 bases; nucleotides outside the gene matches: 6. This CDR3 has 14 residues. CDR1 and CDR2 from the germline V gene are MNHEY and SVGAGI. The CDR3 reads CASSRLAGINEQYF. Here the CDR3 DNA reads TGTGCCAGCAGCAGACTAGCGGGAATTAACGAGCAGTACTTC.

This chain uses TRBV6-6 with TRBJ2-1; TRBD2 might be the D (5 bases). This CDR3 is built from 15 residues. Per germline, CDR1 MNHNY and CDR2 SVGAGI (reference sequence). Trimming took 5 bases from V and 6 from J, leaving 17 bases between them. The CDR3 reads CASSPRGLTFNEQFF. Written as DNA, the CDR3 is TGTGCCAGCAGTCCCCGAGGGCTGACCTTCAATGAGCAGTTCTTC.

The chain recombines TRBV11-2 with TRBJ2-1; TRBD1 or TRBD2 may be the D gene (6 bases each). Germline CDR1 is SGHAT and CDR2 is FQNNGV. CDR3 length: 17 amino acids. The ends were cut back, 5 bases at V and 0 bases at J, with 17 bases in the middle. The CDR3 bases are TGTGCCAGCAGCCGACAGGAGGGCTCGAGCTCCTACAATGAGCAGTTCTTC. Amino acid sequence: CASSRQEGSSSYNEQFF. The full variable domain, in which reference TRBV11-2 and TRBJ2-1 provide the parts outside the CDR3, is EAGVAQSPRYKIIEKRQSVAFWCNPISGHATLYWYQQILGQGPKLLIQFQNNGVVDDSQLPKDRFSAERLKGVDSTLKIQPAKLEDSAVYLCASSRQEGSSSYNEQFFGPGTRLTVL.